This entry describes one T cell receptor beta chain. Germline V gene sequence: CDR1 SGHDN, CDR2 FVKESK. The CDR3 extends over 12 amino acids. Trimming cost V 6 bases and J 6 bases, with 12 bases left between them. These data are taken from a study of blood T cell repertoires in COVID-19. Study details: The United States, Italy and Spain provided the acute and convalescent COVID-19 samples. Sources were T cells, B-cell-depleted T cells, or PBMCs; the material itself was cDNA or gDNA.

Authors' methods: Nucleated cell number was recorded as an estimate derived from reference gene primer amplification. Produced via immunoSEQ multiplex PCR; TCRdb's table is partial and in-frame only. The V and J calls and the clone size are those of that table, but D and trimming were determined from the DNA. Here the sample spans over 150,000 clones, nearly 90% being singletons. The genes are TRBV14 and TRBJ2-7; D possibly corresponds to TRBD2 (5 bases). Material for sequencing was peripheral blood. The TCR sequence derives from a young man who had recovered from COVID-19. The CDR3, as DNA: TGTGCCAGCAGGGAAGACTACGGCGAGCAGTACTTC. This encodes CASREDYGEQYF.